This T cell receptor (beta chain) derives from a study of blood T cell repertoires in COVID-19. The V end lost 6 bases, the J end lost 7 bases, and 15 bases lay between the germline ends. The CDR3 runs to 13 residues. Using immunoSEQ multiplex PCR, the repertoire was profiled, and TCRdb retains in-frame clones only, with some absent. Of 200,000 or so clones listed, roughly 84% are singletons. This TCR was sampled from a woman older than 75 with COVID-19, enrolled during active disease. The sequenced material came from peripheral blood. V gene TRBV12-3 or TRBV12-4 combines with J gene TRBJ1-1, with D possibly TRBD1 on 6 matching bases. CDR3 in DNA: TGTGCCAGCAGGCTGAGCGCAGGGGATGAAGCTTTCTTT. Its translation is CASRLSAGDEAFF.